This passage covers 18 T cell receptor beta chains from one sample sequenced in a study of blood T cell repertoires in COVID-19. Method: immunoSEQ multiplex PCR; TCRdb's copy keeps in-frame clones and lacks some. Of 50,000 to 65,000 clones listed, about 91% are singletons. Sample: peripheral blood. Receptors originate from a man between 45 and 60 years old with active COVID-19.

The chain carries TRBV6-5 and TRBJ1-4; 8 nucleotides match TRBD1. This CDR3 contains 13 residues. Trimming took 7 bases from V and 7 from J; bases not matched to a gene: 5. Germline CDR1 reads MNHEY; CDR2 reads SVGAGI. CDR3 coding DNA: TGTGCCAGCAAAAAGGACAGGGCTGAAAAACTGTTTTTT. Its translation: CASKKDRAEKLFF.

This chain links TRBV9 with TRBJ1-1; D perhaps matches TRBD1 (5 bases). V lost 4 bases and J lost 1, with 14 bases in between. The CDR3 sequence is 15 residues long. In germline, CDR1 is SGDLS, CDR2 YYNGEE. In DNA, the CDR3 is TGTGCCAGCAGCCTTGAAGGACACCCGAACACTGAAGCTTTCTTT. It is translated as CASSLEGHPNTEAFF.

This clone was observed a few times. The identical CDR3 is also encoded by other nucleotide sequences in the sample. This rearrangement joins TRBV30 to TRBJ1-5; 7 bases align to TRBD1. The V and J ends lost 0 bases and 4 bases, in that order; junction bases with no gene match: 0. The CDR3 is 13 residues long. CDR1 and CDR2 (germline): GTSNPN, SVGIG (reference sequence). CDR3 in amino acids: CAWSVQGNQPQHF. The CDR3 bases are TGTGCCTGGAGTGTACAGGGGAATCAGCCCCAGCATTTT.

The J gene is TRBJ1-1, the V gene TRBV28, with D maybe TRBD1 (6 bases). CDR3 length: 12 residues. Germline values: CDR1 MDHEN, CDR2 SYDVKM. Between the trimmed V and J ends, which lost 8 bases and 5 bases, there was a span of 12 bases. In DNA, the CDR3 is TGTGCCAGCCTACAGGGCAGGACTGAAGCTTTCTTT. Residues: CASLQGRTEAFF.

In this sample, this clone turned up once. V is TRBV6-5 and J is TRBJ2-2; TRBD1 matches at 9 bases. This CDR3 has 14 amino acids. Per germline, CDR1 MNHEY and CDR2 SVGAGI. The V and J ends lost 6 bases and 7 bases, in that order; junction bases with no gene match: 6. CDR3 protein: CASRGTGMGGELFF. CDR3 in DNA: TGTGCCAGCAGGGGGACAGGGATGGGCGGGGAGCTGTTTTTT.

V gene TRBV5-1 combines with J gene TRBJ2-7, with D maybe TRBD2 (6 bases). From germline, CDR1 is SGHRS and CDR2 YFSETQ. This CDR3 comprises 14 residues. The V gene lost 3 bases and the J gene lost 4 bases, with 14 bases spanning the gap. The CDR3: CASSSGLQRYEQYF. DNA of the CDR3: TGCGCCAGCAGCTCGGGACTCCAGAGGTACGAGCAGTACTTC.

V is TRBV28 and J is TRBJ2-7, with D possibly TRBD1 on 6 matching bases. Germline loops: CDR1 MDHEN, CDR2 SYDVKM. The CDR3 runs to 15 residues. The V end lost 5 bases, the J end lost 1 base, and 15 bases lay between the germline ends. The chain's CDR3 is CASSPERQVSYEQYF. CDR3 in DNA: TGTGCCAGCAGTCCTGAGCGACAGGTATCCTACGAGCAGTACTTC.

In its sample, this clone was seen once. The chain has TRBV7-6 and TRBJ2-3; D might be TRBD1 (6 bases). The length of the CDR3 is 16 residues. Germline values: CDR1 SGHVS, CDR2 FNYEAQ. Trimming left V 5 bases short and J 1 base short, with 16 bases between. CDR3 region: CASSLNRAKGTDTQYF. Here the CDR3 DNA reads TGTGCCAGCAGCCTGAACAGGGCGAAGGGCACAGATACGCAGTATTTT.

In its sample, this clone was seen a few times. J is TRBJ2-7 and V is TRBV18; TRBD1 aligns across 7 bases. Germline CDR1 and CDR2: KGHSH and LQKENI. The CDR3 sequence is 16 residues long. The J segment lost 2 bases and the V segment lost 3 bases, leaving 10 bases of the junction unmatched. The CDR3 here is CASSPFSGTATYEQYF. CDR3 nucleotides: TGTGCCAGCTCACCCTTCTCCGGGACAGCTACCTACGAGCAGTACTTC.

This sequence joins TRBV5-6 and TRBJ1-2; D is perhaps TRBD1 (5 bases). CDR3 length equals 16 residues. V was pared by 5 bases and J by 4 bases, with 21 bases between. CDR1 is SGHDT and CDR2 is YYEEEE in the germline V gene. The CDR3 reads CASRTPRQGRSYGYTF. The DNA for the CDR3 is TGTGCCAGCAGAACGCCTCGCCAGGGCAGAAGCTATGGCTACACCTTC. Using reference TRBV5-6 and TRBJ1-2 for the parts outside the CDR3, the full variable domain is DAGVTQSPTHLIKTRGQQVTLRCSPKSGHDTVSWYQQALGQGPQFIFQYYEEEERQRGNFPDRFSGHQFPNYSSELNVNALLLGDSALYLCASRTPRQGRSYGYTFGSGTRLTVV.

V gene TRBV9 combines with J gene TRBJ1-1, with D possibly TRBD1 on 6 matching bases. CDR3 length: 15 residues. Trimming stripped 2 bases from V and 5 bases from J, with 16 bases between. Germline V gene sequence: CDR1 SGDLS, CDR2 YYNGEE. The CDR3 DNA reads TGTGCCAGCAGCGTGGACCAGGGGAAGAAGACTGAAGCTTTCTTT. This encodes CASSVDQGKKTEAFF.

The V gene is TRBV7-9, the J gene TRBJ2-2; TRBD2 is a possible D gene (5 bases). The V end was cut by 3 bases, the J end by 2 bases, with 10 bases between. The CDR3 has 15 residues. Germline CDR1 is SEHNR and CDR2 is FQNEAQ (reference sequence). CDR3 amino acids: CASSFGGRNTGELFF. CDR3 nucleotide sequence: TGTGCCAGCAGCTTCGGCGGGCGAAACACCGGGGAGCTGTTTTTT. The variable domain in full, with the rest retrieved from reference TRBV7-9 and TRBJ2-2, is DTGVSQNPRHKITKRGQNVTFRCDPISEHNRLYWYRQTLGQGPEFLTYFQNEAQLEKSRLLSDRFSAERPKGSFSTLEIQRTEQGDSAMYLCASSFGGRNTGELFFGEGSRLTVL.

The gene calls are TRBV9 and TRBJ2-3; possibly TRBD2 for D (5 bases). V was cut by 4 bases and J by 0 bases, with 9 bases left in between. The CDR3 sequence is 14 residues long. The germline CDR1 and CDR2 sequences are SGDLS and YYNGEE. As DNA, the CDR3 is TGTGCCAGCAGCATGCCGGGGAGCACAGATACGCAGTATTTT. Amino acids: CASSMPGSTDTQYF.

This chain connects TRBV4-1 to TRBJ2-7; D not resolved. V was clipped by 1 base and J by 2 bases, with 9 bases between them. Per germline, CDR1 MGHRA and CDR2 YSYEKL. The CDR3 covers 14 residues. CDR3 amino acids: CASSQGGPAYEQYF. DNA for the CDR3: TGCGCCAGCAGCCAAGGAGGCCCAGCCTACGAGCAGTACTTC.

This rearrangement joins TRBV7-3 to TRBJ2-1, with 7 positions matching TRBD2. Germline values: CDR1 SGHTA, CDR2 FQGTGA. The CDR3 has 13 residues. J gave up 6 bases and V 5 bases, and 4 bases lay outside the gene matches. The CDR3 sequence: CASSQGTTNEQFF. The CDR3, as DNA: TGTGCCAGCAGCCAAGGGACTACCAATGAGCAGTTCTTC.

The chain employs TRBV4-2 and TRBJ2-7, with D possibly TRBD2 on 5 matching bases. CDR1 LGHNA and CDR2 YNFKEQ come from the germline V gene. This CDR3 region has 12 residues. V was pared by 8 bases and J by 6 bases, with 14 bases between. CDR3 amino acids: CASSGPGGEQYF. CDR3 nucleotides: TGTGCCAGCTCCGGGCCCGGAGGCGAGCAGTACTTC.

The V and J genes are TRBV10-3 and TRBJ1-5; D perhaps matches TRBD1 (5 bases). This CDR3 has 14 residues. V was cut by 8 bases and J by 9 bases, with 20 bases left in between. Germline V gene data show CDR1 as ENHRY and CDR2 as SYGVKD. Written as DNA, the CDR3 is TGTGCCATCGGTTCCCCAGCACAGGATCGGCCCCAGCATTTT. This codes for CAIGSPAQDRPQHF.

This sequence joins TRBV5-6 and TRBJ2-3; TRBD2 aligns across 11 bases. CDR1 is SGHDT, CDR2 YYEEEE, per germline. The CDR3 spans 17 residues. Trimming took 2 bases from V and 2 from J; bases not matched to a gene: 7. The DNA for the CDR3 is TGTGCCAGCAGCTTCCTCACACTAGCGGGAGACACAGATACGCAGTATTTT. This translates into CASSFLTLAGDTDTQYF.